Each of the 17 T cell receptor beta chains below was sequenced from the same sample in a study of blood T cell repertoires in COVID-19 (dated by TCRdb to 2020 to 2021). Libraries were built with the immunoSEQ multiplex PCR assay. The table comes from immuneACCESS by way of TCRdb, which keeps in-frame sequences with V and J called. Part of the clones is missing from these tables; in studies checked, under half for an unresolved V gene and the rest for unknown reasons. The sample table records more than 300,000 clones; about 89% of these occur just once. The ten largest clones take up about 0.9% of the sample. The sequenced material came from PBMCs or T cells enriched from blood (not recorded which). Receptor source: a woman aged 40 to 49 who had been exposed to COVID-19.

The J gene is TRBJ1-1, the V gene TRBV5-4; no clear D. V gave up 3 bases and J gave up 5 bases, with 20 bases separating them. Germline assignment: CDR1 SGHNT and CDR2 YYREEE (reference sequence). The CDR3 runs 16 residues. CDR3 sequence reads: CASSSGGSSSGTEAFF. CDR3 nucleotides: TGTGCCAGCAGCTCAGGAGGTTCTTCCTCGGGGACTGAAGCTTTCTTT.

This chain connects TRBV7-2 to TRBJ1-1; no firm D call. The CDR3 is made up of 17 amino acids. The germline V and J ends were trimmed by 1 base and 1 base, with 16 bases remaining between them. Germline V CDR1 and CDR2: SGHTA, FQGNSA. CDR3 bases: TGTGCCAGCAGCTTAGACCGAATCTCGCGAAGGAACACTGAAGCTTTCTTT. Translated: CASSLDRISRRNTEAFF.

The chain combines TRBV15 with TRBJ2-5; 11 bases agree with TRBD2. Germline V gives CDR1 LNHNV, CDR2 YYDKDF (reference sequence). Trimming at V came to 5 bases and at J to 3 bases, leaving 5 bases not matched to a gene. The CDR3 is 15 residues long. The CDR3 nucleotides read TGTGCCACCAGCCCAACTAGCGGGGGTGAAGAGACCCAGTACTTC. Amino acid sequence: CATSPTSGGEETQYF. Combining the CDR3 with reference TRBV15 and TRBJ2-5 gives the whole variable domain DAMVIQNPRYQVTQFGKPVTLSCSQTLNHNVMYWYQQKSSQAPKLLFHYYDKDFNNEADTPDNFQSRRPNTSFCFLDIRSPGLGDTAMYLCATSPTSGGEETQYFGPGTRLLVL.

The chain has TRBV18 and TRBJ1-1; 7 bases map to TRBD1. The CDR3 is made up of 17 amino acids. The V gene's germline CDR1 is KGHSH and CDR2 LQKENI. Trimming removed 3 bases from V and 0 bases from J; junction bases left unmatched: 10. This CDR3 reads CASSPTRQGSVNTEAFF. In DNA form, the CDR3 reads TGTGCCAGCTCACCTACTAGACAGGGATCAGTGAACACTGAAGCTTTCTTT.

The chain links TRBV19 to TRBJ2-5, with 10 bases that match TRBD1. V was pared by 2 bases and J by 5 bases, with 11 bases of the junction left unmatched. CDR3 length: 17 residues. Germline CDR1 is LNHDA and CDR2 is SQIVND (reference sequence). CDR3 residues: CASSIRTLDRGRETQYF. CDR3 nucleotides: TGTGCCAGTAGTATAAGAACCTTGGACAGGGGGAGGGAGACCCAGTACTTC.

The CDR3 loop is CASSHKQGTSETQYF. CDR3 in DNA: TGCGCCAGCAGTCATAAACAGGGAACGTCAGAGACCCAGTACTTC. The chain uses TRBV10-2 and TRBJ2-5, with a tentative D call TRBD1 (6 bases). Trimming took off 5 bases at V and 4 bases at J, with 17 bases between the two ends. The germline CDR1 and CDR2 sequences are WSHSY and SAAADI. There are 15 residues in the CDR3.

The rearrangement joins TRBV12-5 to TRBJ1-3; 8 bases match TRBD1. J was trimmed by 7 bases and V by 4 bases; bases with no gene match: 12. This CDR3 spans 16 amino acids. CDR1 is LGHNT, CDR2 FRNRAP, per germline. CDR3 sequence: CASGSLRRQGRNTIYF. CDR3 nucleotide sequence: TGTGCTAGTGGTTCACTGAGGAGACAGGGGAGGAACACCATATATTTT.

The rearrangement uses TRBV11-3 and TRBJ1-2; 7 bases match TRBD1. V dropped 5 bases and J dropped 6; count of bases not matched to a gene: 18. This CDR3 is built from 17 residues. Per the germline V gene, CDR1 is SGHNT and CDR2 is YENEEA. CDR3 region: CASSPIFTGVGTDGYTF. The DNA of the CDR3 is TGTGCCAGCAGCCCGATTTTTACAGGGGTCGGAACCGATGGCTACACCTTC. Drawing the rest from reference TRBV11-3 and TRBJ1-2, the complete variable domain is EAGVVQSPRYKIIEKKQPVAFWCNPISGHNTLYWYLQNLGQGPELLIRYENEEAVDDSQLPKDRFSAERLKGVDSTLKIQPAELGDSAVYLCASSPIFTGVGTDGYTFGSGTRLTVV.

This clone was seen ten or more times. The CDR3 DNA follows: TGCGCCAGCAGCTTGGTCAAGGAGGGTAGGACCTACGAGCAGTACTTC. The encoded protein is CASSLVKEGRTYEQYF. The chain couples TRBV5-1 to TRBJ2-7; tentative D call: TRBD2 (6 bases). This CDR3 spans 16 amino acids. CDR1 is SGHRS, CDR2 YFSETQ, per germline. V was clipped by 0 bases and J by 2 bases, with 15 bases between them.

The chain couples TRBV7-9 to TRBJ2-7; possible D gene TRBD2, 6 bases. CDR3 size: 15 residues. The germline V and J ends were trimmed by 1 base and 1 base, with 11 bases remaining between them. CDR1 is SEHNR, CDR2 FQNEAQ, per germline (reference sequence). The CDR3 loop is CASSLEGGASYEQYF. CDR3 bases: TGTGCCAGCAGCTTAGAGGGCGGGGCGTCCTACGAGCAGTACTTC.

This clone was found a few times. The chain couples TRBV10-1 to TRBJ2-2, with 11 bases matching TRBD2. Germline CDR1 and CDR2: WNHNN and SYGVQD (reference sequence). The ends lost 6 bases at V and 7 bases at J; junction bases unmatched: 7. The CDR3 has 15 amino acids. The CDR3 spells CASRGTSGPGGELFF. As DNA, the CDR3 is TGCGCCAGCAGAGGGACTAGCGGTCCCGGCGGGGAGCTGTTTTTT.

This chain joins TRBV18 and TRBJ1-4; TRBD1 matches 8 bases. Germline CDR1 KGHSH, CDR2 LQKENI. The CDR3 length is 17 residues. The V and J ends lost 5 bases and 2 bases, in that order; junction bases with no gene match: 10. In DNA form, the CDR3 reads TGTGCCAGCTCAACCGGCCGACAGGGGTATACTAATGAAAAACTGTTTTTT. Residues: CASSTGRQGYTNEKLFF.

The chain links TRBV19 to TRBJ2-5, with 8 bases that match TRBD1. Trimming at V came to 5 bases and at J to 5 bases, leaving 7 bases not matched to a gene. Germline CDR1 LNHDA, CDR2 SQIVND (reference sequence). This CDR3 contains 14 residues. The CDR3 loop is CASSAQGARETQYF. The DNA of the CDR3 is TGTGCCAGTAGTGCCCAGGGGGCACGGGAGACCCAGTACTTC.

V and J are TRBV5-4 and TRBJ1-1; possibly TRBD1 for D (6 bases). CDR1 is SGHNT, CDR2 YYREEE, per germline (reference sequence). The V end was cut by 2 bases, the J end by 3 bases, with 17 bases between. This CDR3 comprises 16 residues. CDR3 nucleotides: TGTGCCAGCAGCTTTGTCGGGCCCCAGGGGTACACTGAAGCTTTCTTT. It codes for CASSFVGPQGYTEAFF.

The chain links TRBV23-1 to TRBJ2-1, with TRBD2 identical over 16 bases. Being an ORF, TRBV23-1 has a function that is uncertain. The CDR3 covers 19 residues. Trimming at V came to 2 bases and at J to 4 bases, leaving 8 bases not matched to a gene. Written as DNA, the CDR3 is TGCGCCAGCAGTCAAGCGGGGACTAGCGGGGGGGCTGGTTACAATGAGCAGTTCTTC. The encoded protein is CASSQAGTSGGAGYNEQFF.

V is TRBV5-4 and J is TRBJ2-1; 14 bases align to TRBD2. V was pared by 4 bases and J by 9 bases, with 3 bases of the junction left unmatched. The CDR3 loop spans 14 amino acids. Germline V gives CDR1 SGHNT, CDR2 YYREEE (reference sequence). CDR3 DNA sequence: TGTGCCAGCAGCGGACTAGCGGGGGGCACTGAGCAGTTCTTC. It translates to CASSGLAGGTEQFF.

The rearrangement links TRBV28 to TRBJ1-5; 7 positions match TRBD1. Germline V gene sequence: CDR1 MDHEN, CDR2 SYDVKM. The CDR3 covers 14 residues. The ends lost 4 bases at V and 5 bases at J; junction bases unmatched: 5. The CDR3 loop reads CASSSGGGHQPQHF. In DNA form, the CDR3 reads TGTGCCAGCAGTTCAGGAGGGGGCCATCAGCCCCAGCATTTT. The full variable domain, rest sourced from reference TRBV28 and TRBJ1-5, is DVKVTQSSRYLVKRTGEKVFLECVQDMDHENMFWYRQDPGLGLRLIYFSYDVKMKEKGDIPEGYSVSREKKERFSLILESASTNQTSMYLCASSSGGGHQPQHFGDGTRLSIL.